The 15 T cell receptor beta chains in this list originate from one sample, sequenced in a study of response to subunit inactivated influenza vaccine. TCRdb reprocessed the RT-PCR reads via MiXCR and lists one record per CDR3 protein. The table has 530,000 or so distinct CDR3 sequences, 13% to 15% seen once. Sequenced here: PBMCs from blood, sampled roughly 12 days after vaccination. The receptors originated from a man in his fifties who received an inactivated influenza vaccine.

In DNA form, the CDR3 reads TGTGCCAGCAGCTACCGAATTAACGGAGAGACCCAGTACTTC. It codes for CASSYRINGETQYF. The gene calls are TRBV7-6 and TRBJ2-5, with D unresolved. CDR3 length: 14 residues. Germline V gives CDR1 SGHVS, CDR2 FNYEAQ. V was clipped by 4 bases and J by 4 bases, with 13 bases between them.

This clonotype was detected only a few times. The V call is TRBV4-2, the J call TRBJ1-4; D not resolved. The V end was cut by 1 base, the J end by 8 bases, with 11 bases between. This CDR3 comprises 14 residues. Germline V lookup: CDR1 LGHNA, CDR2 YNFKEQ. The CDR3 coding sequence is TGTGCCAGCAGCCAAGGTCAGACGGGAGAAAAACTGTTTTTT. Translating it yields CASSQGQTGEKLFF.

V and J are TRBV6-5 and TRBJ2-3; TRBD2 agrees at 14 bases. The CDR3 covers 16 residues. The trim removed 3 bases at V and 8 bases at J, leaving 7 bases unmatched. Per germline, CDR1 MNHEY and CDR2 SVGAGI. This CDR3 reads CASSYSTSGGVGTQYF. Here the CDR3 DNA reads TGTGCCAGCAGTTATTCGACTAGCGGGGGGGTAGGTACGCAGTATTTT.

V usage is TRBV29-1 and J usage is TRBJ2-1, with a weak D call TRBD1 (6 bases). V dropped 1 base and J dropped 7 bases, with 17 bases sitting between them. There are 15 residues in the CDR3. CDR1 and CDR2 (germline): SQVTM, ANQGSEA. CDR3 bases: TGCAGCGTTGAAGCGAGTGGGGGCAGATGGAATGAGCAGTTCTTC. Translation gives CSVEASGGRWNEQFF.

CDR3 in DNA: TGCAGTGCTAGAGACGGACAGGGGAAAAATAATTCACCCCTCCACTTT. Its protein product is CSARDGQGKNNSPLHF. This chain links TRBV20-1 with TRBJ1-6; 9 positions match TRBD1. This CDR3 has 16 residues. V was clipped by 0 bases and J by 5 bases; unmatched bases: 5. The germline gives CDR1 DFQATT, CDR2 SNEGSKA (reference sequence).

The J gene is TRBJ2-7, the V gene TRBV4-2; 8 nucleotides align to TRBD1. V lost 0 bases, J lost 2 bases, and 6 bases stayed unmatched. This CDR3 is built from 16 residues. CDR1 LGHNA and CDR2 YNFKEQ come from the germline V gene. The CDR3 reads CASSQDFPDRAYEQYF. CDR3 coding DNA: TGTGCCAGCAGCCAAGATTTTCCGGACAGGGCCTACGAGCAGTACTTC.

This clonotype was seen more than once but under ten times. The chain carries TRBV7-2 and TRBJ1-1; D is uncertain. V dropped 1 base and J dropped 10 bases, with 10 bases sitting between them. Germline V lookup: CDR1 SGHTA, CDR2 FQGNSA. This CDR3 is built from 12 residues. CDR3 coding DNA: TGTGCCAGCAGCTTAGTTGGGGTGAGAGCTTTCTTT. Amino acid sequence: CASSLVGVRAFF.

This chain links TRBV6-2 or TRBV6-3 with TRBJ2-1; 15 bases match TRBD2. CDR3 size: 15 residues. The J segment lost 9 bases and the V segment lost 6 bases, leaving 6 bases of the junction unmatched. Germline lookup yields CDR1 MNHEY and CDR2 SVGEGT. The CDR3 protein is CASSPGTSGRSEQFF. The CDR3 nucleotides read TGTGCCAGCAGCCCCGGGACTAGCGGGAGGAGTGAGCAGTTCTTC.

In its sample, this clonotype was seen a few times. V is TRBV12-3 or TRBV12-4 and J is TRBJ2-4; 7 nucleotides align to TRBD2. V lost 2 bases and J lost 0; bases outside the gene matches: 10. The CDR3 length is 18 residues. CDR3 in DNA: TGTGCCAGCAGTTTAAGGGAGGGCAGGCTACTAGCCAAAAACATTCAGTACTTC. Translated: CASSLREGRLLAKNIQYF.

The rearrangement links TRBV12-3 or TRBV12-4 to TRBJ2-1, with 8 bases lining up with TRBD2. The CDR3 contains 15 residues. J was trimmed by 4 bases and V by 7 bases; bases with no gene match: 9. The CDR3 loop is CASNIAGFGYNEQFF. Here the CDR3 DNA reads TGTGCCAGCAATATAGCGGGATTCGGGTACAATGAGCAGTTCTTC.

V usage is TRBV20-1 and J usage is TRBJ1-2, with TRBD1 matching over 8 bases. The CDR3 sequence is 14 residues long. CDR1 and CDR2 from the germline V gene are DFQATT and SNEGSKA (reference sequence). V gave up 1 base and J gave up 5 bases; unmatched junction bases: 6. The CDR3 sequence: CSARGPDRGYGYTF. The CDR3 region has the DNA TGCAGTGCTAGAGGTCCTGACAGGGGTTATGGCTACACCTTC.

In DNA form, the CDR3 reads TGCAGTGCCCAACCGGGACTAGCGGGAGACGAGCAGTACTTC. Translation gives CSAQPGLAGDEQYF. V gene TRBV20-1 combines with J gene TRBJ2-7; 14 nucleotides agree with TRBD2. This CDR3 has 14 residues. Germline values: CDR1 DFQATT, CDR2 SNEGSKA (reference sequence). Trimming at V came to 6 bases and at J to 5 bases, leaving 6 bases not matched to a gene.

V is TRBV30 and J is TRBJ1-4; 7 nucleotides agree with TRBD1. CDR3 size: 15 residues. Per germline, CDR1 GTSNPN and CDR2 SVGIG (reference sequence). Losses at the gene ends were 1 base for V and 4 bases for J; bases not matched to a gene: 6. The CDR3 is CAWSGVRQGNEKLFF. CDR3 DNA sequence: TGTGCCTGGAGTGGGGTGAGACAGGGTAATGAAAAACTGTTTTTT.

This clonotype appeared a few times. This rearrangement joins TRBV27 to TRBJ2-2; a possible D gene is TRBD2 (6 bases). V lost 6 bases and J 0 bases, leaving 20 bases between the germline ends. The CDR3 covers 18 residues. Germline CDR1 and CDR2: MNHEY and SMNVEV (reference sequence). This CDR3 reads CASRKGLALNTNTGELFF. The DNA for the CDR3 is TGTGCCAGCAGAAAGGGCCTAGCGTTAAATACGAACACCGGGGAGCTGTTTTTT.

The CDR3 here is CASSFLTSGISYEQYF. In nucleotides, the CDR3 is TGTGCCAGCAGTTTTCTGACTAGCGGGATATCCTACGAGCAGTACTTC. The chain is built from TRBV28 and TRBJ2-7; 11 bases are shared with TRBD2. Germline CDR1 MDHEN, CDR2 SYDVKM. The CDR3 runs to 16 residues. V gave up 3 bases and J gave up 1 base; unmatched junction bases: 5.